The source of this TCR beta chain is a study of control samples from healthy donors and cancer patients. CDR1 is MNHNY, CDR2 SVGAGI, per germline (reference sequence). V lost 9 bases to trimming and J lost 5 bases, with 13 bases between them. The CDR3 extends over 13 amino acids. Repertoires were generated with immunoSEQ multiplex PCR, while TCRdb's copy carries only in-frame clones and drops some. Here the sample spans 95,000 to 130,000 clones, 85% to 90% being singletons. The chain has TRBV6-6 and TRBJ1-4; a possible D gene is TRBD1 (6 bases). The origin of this receptor is a woman aged 45-59 years with colorectal cancer. Sequencing input: PBMCs. CDR3 nucleotide sequence: TGTGCCAGTATGGGGGGCAGGAATGAAAAACTGTTTTTT. This gives the protein CASMGGRNEKLFF.